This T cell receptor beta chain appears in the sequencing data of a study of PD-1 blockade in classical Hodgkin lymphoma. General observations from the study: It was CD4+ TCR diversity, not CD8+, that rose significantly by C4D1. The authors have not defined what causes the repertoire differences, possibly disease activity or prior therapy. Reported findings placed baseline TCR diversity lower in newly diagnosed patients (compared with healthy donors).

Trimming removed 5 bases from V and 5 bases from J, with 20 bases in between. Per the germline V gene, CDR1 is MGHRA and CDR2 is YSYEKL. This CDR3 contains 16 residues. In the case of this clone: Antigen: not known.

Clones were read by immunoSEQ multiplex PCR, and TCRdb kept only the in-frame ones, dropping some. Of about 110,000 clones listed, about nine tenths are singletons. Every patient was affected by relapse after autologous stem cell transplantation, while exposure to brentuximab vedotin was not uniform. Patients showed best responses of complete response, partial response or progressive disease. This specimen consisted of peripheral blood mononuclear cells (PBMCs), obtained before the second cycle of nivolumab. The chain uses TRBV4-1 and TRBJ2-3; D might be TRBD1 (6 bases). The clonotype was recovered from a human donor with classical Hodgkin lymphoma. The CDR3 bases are TGCGCCAGCAGCAGAAGTTTGGGGGCTATGATAGATACGCAGTATTTT. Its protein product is CASSRSLGAMIDTQYF.